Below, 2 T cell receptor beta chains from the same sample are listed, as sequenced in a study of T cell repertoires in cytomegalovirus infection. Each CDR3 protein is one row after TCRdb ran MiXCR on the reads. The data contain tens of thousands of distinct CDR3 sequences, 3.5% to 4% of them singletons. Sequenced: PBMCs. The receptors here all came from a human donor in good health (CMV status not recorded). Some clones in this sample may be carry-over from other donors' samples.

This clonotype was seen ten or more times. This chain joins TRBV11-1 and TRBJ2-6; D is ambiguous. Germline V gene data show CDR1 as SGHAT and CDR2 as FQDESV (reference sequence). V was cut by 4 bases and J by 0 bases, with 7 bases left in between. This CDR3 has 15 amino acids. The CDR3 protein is CASSWTDSGANVLTF. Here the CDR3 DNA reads TGTGCCAGCAGCTGGACCGACTCTGGGGCCAACGTCCTGACTTTC.

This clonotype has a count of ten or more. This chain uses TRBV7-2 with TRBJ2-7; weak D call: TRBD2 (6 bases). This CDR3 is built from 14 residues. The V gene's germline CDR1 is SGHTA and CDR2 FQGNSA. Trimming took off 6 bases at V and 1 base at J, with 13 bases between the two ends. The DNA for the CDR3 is TGTGCCAGCAGTCATAGCGGATCTTCCTACGAGCAGTACTTC. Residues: CASSHSGSSYEQYF. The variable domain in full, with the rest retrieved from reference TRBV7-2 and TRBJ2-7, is GAGVSQSPSNKVTEKGKDVELRCDPISGHTALYWYRQSLGQGLEFLIYFQGNSAPDKSGLPSDRFSAERTGGSVSTLTIQRTQQEDSAVYLCASSHSGSSYEQYFGPGTRLTVT.